The 15 T cell receptor beta chains in this list originate from one sample, sequenced in a study of cytomegalovirus exposure and HLA in healthy donors. The PCR employed 60 Vbeta primers together with 13 Jbeta primers. Clones were sequenced by immunoSEQ multiplex PCR, and TCRdb holds only the in-frame ones, with some missing. The repertoire has more than 85,000 clones, around 73% of them found once; the top ten carry 8.4%. Source material: PBMCs. The receptors derive from a man aged 40-55 years in good health and CMV-seronegative.

This clone was recorded a few times. Here the CDR3 reads CASRSGGGGYNEQFF. The CDR3 DNA reads TGTGCCAGTAGATCCGGGGGCGGGGGGTACAATGAGCAGTTCTTC. The rearrangement joins TRBV19 to TRBJ2-1; TRBD2 aligns across 8 bases. CDR1 and CDR2 (germline): LNHDA, SQIVND (reference sequence). After removal of 6 bases from V and 4 bases from J, the junction contained 8 bases not matched to a gene. The CDR3 covers 15 residues.

The chain combines TRBV6-5 with TRBJ1-2, with 9 bases that match TRBD1. V lost 4 bases to trimming and J lost 2 bases; unmatched junction nucleotides: 5. This CDR3 has 15 amino acids. Germline V gene data show CDR1 as MNHEY and CDR2 as SVGAGI. The chain's CDR3 is CASSSRGTGNYGYTF. CDR3 DNA: TGTGCCAGCAGTTCCCGGGGGACAGGGAACTATGGCTACACCTTC.

This chain joins TRBV4-2 and TRBJ1-2; D is ambiguous. Germline assignment: CDR1 LGHNA and CDR2 YNFKEQ. The CDR3 extends over 14 amino acids. Trimming took 2 bases from V and 7 from J, leaving 14 bases between them. CDR3 region: CASSQPGRVGGYTF. The CDR3 region has the DNA TGTGCCAGCAGCCAACCGGGGAGGGTGGGTGGCTACACCTTC.

The V call is TRBV5-1, the J call TRBJ1-1, with 7 nucleotides matching TRBD1. The length of the CDR3 is 15 residues. V lost 4 bases, J lost 0 bases, and 6 bases stayed unmatched. Per germline, CDR1 SGHRS and CDR2 YFSETQ. Here the CDR3 DNA reads TGCGCCAGCAGCCCGGGACAGCAGCTGAACACTGAAGCTTTCTTT. Translation gives CASSPGQQLNTEAFF.

The J gene is TRBJ2-3, the V gene TRBV5-8, with 11 positions matching TRBD2. The CDR3 covers 15 residues. Germline V gene data show CDR1 as SGHTS and CDR2 as YDEGEE. Trimming removed 0 bases from V and 6 bases from J; junction bases left unmatched: 3. CDR3 coding DNA: TGTGCCAGCAGCTTGGGTATAGCGGGAGGGGATACGCAGTATTTT. Its protein is CASSLGIAGGDTQYF.

The chain carries TRBV10-1 and TRBJ1-5; possible D gene TRBD1, 5 bases. The V end lost 3 bases, the J end lost 0 bases, and 12 bases lay between the germline ends. Per the germline V gene, CDR1 is WNHNN and CDR2 is SYGVQD (reference sequence). The CDR3 has 16 amino acids. The CDR3 bases are TGCGCCAGCAGTGACCTAGACAGAAATAGCAATCAGCCCCAGCATTTT. Translation: CASSDLDRNSNQPQHF.

This chain uses TRBV6-5 with TRBJ1-2; the D is unclear. The V gene lost 0 bases and the J gene lost 2 bases, with 10 bases spanning the gap. The V gene's germline CDR1 is MNHEY and CDR2 SVGAGI. CDR3 length: 15 amino acids. The CDR3 DNA sequence: TGTGCCAGCAGTTACTCGCTTTCGGAGAACTATGGCTACACCTTC. It yields the protein CASSYSLSENYGYTF.

This chain connects TRBV7-2 to TRBJ1-1, with 9 bases matching TRBD1. Germline loops: CDR1 SGHTA, CDR2 FQGNSA. The CDR3 is 14 amino acids. V gave up 3 bases and J gave up 6 bases; unmatched junction bases: 5. CDR3 coding DNA: TGTGCCAGCAGCTTGGGACAGGGTTATGCTGAAGCTTTCTTT. Residues: CASSLGQGYAEAFF.

The CDR3 is CASSSGQGTSYEQYF. The CDR3 DNA sequence: TGTGCCAGCAGCTCGGGACAGGGAACCTCCTACGAGCAGTACTTC. This chain joins TRBV7-6 and TRBJ2-7; 9 bases are a match to TRBD1. Unmatched junction bases numbered 4, after V lost 4 bases and J lost 0 bases. The length of the CDR3 is 15 residues. Germline V gene sequence: CDR1 SGHVS, CDR2 FNYEAQ.

The gene calls are TRBV5-4 and TRBJ1-4, with D maybe TRBD1 (6 bases). CDR1 is SGHNT, CDR2 YYREEE, per germline (reference sequence). Trimming took off 1 base at V and 8 bases at J, with 15 bases between the two ends. There are 15 residues in the CDR3. CDR3 residues: CASSLYRGGEEKLFF. In DNA, the CDR3 is TGTGCCAGCAGCTTGTATCGAGGGGGGGAAGAAAAACTGTTTTTT.

The chain is built from TRBV19 and TRBJ1-5; TRBD1 agrees at 9 bases. There are 16 residues in the CDR3. J lost 4 bases, V lost 6 bases, and 10 bases had no gene match. Germline loops: CDR1 LNHDA, CDR2 SQIVND (reference sequence). In DNA form, the CDR3 reads TGTGCCAGTAGAGCACGGGGACAGGGTCGAAATCAGCCCCAGCATTTT. Amino acid sequence: CASRARGQGRNQPQHF.

The chain has TRBV4-1 and TRBJ1-2; 9 bases align to TRBD1. CDR3 length: 12 amino acids. In germline, CDR1 is MGHRA, CDR2 YSYEKL. J lost 13 bases, V lost 8 bases, and 11 bases had no gene match. Written as DNA, the CDR3 is TGCGCCAGCCGGGGGGACAGGGCCACCATCACCTTC. Its translation is CASRGDRATITF.

The chain is built from TRBV6-5 and TRBJ2-7, with 12 bases matching TRBD1. The CDR3 has 15 residues. With V trimmed by 2 bases and J by 2 bases, 1 base remained unmatched. CDR1 MNHEY and CDR2 SVGAGI come from the germline V gene. The CDR3 sequence is CASSYRDRGPYEQYF. Here the CDR3 DNA reads TGTGCCAGCAGTTACCGGGACAGGGGGCCCTACGAGCAGTACTTC.

A word on this clone: An end of the junction does not agree with germline; a read error may underlie this. The J gene is TRBJ1-2, the V gene TRBV29-1; D unclear. From germline, CDR1 is SQVTM and CDR2 ANQGSEA. The CDR3 length is 15 residues. The CDR3 protein is CSAPVEAEGSYDYTF. In nucleotides, the CDR3 is TGCAGCGCCCCGGTAGAGGCCGAGGGATCCTATGACTACACCTTC.

V is TRBV7-9 and J is TRBJ1-3; 10 bases map to TRBD1. V gave up 1 base and J gave up 4 bases; unmatched junction bases: 10. This CDR3 region has 18 residues. Per germline, CDR1 SEHNR and CDR2 FQNEAQ (reference sequence). The CDR3 bases are TGTGCCAGCAGCTTAGGAAAACCGGGACAGGGGTCGGGAAACACCATATATTTT. Its protein product is CASSLGKPGQGSGNTIYF.